This T cell receptor beta chain was identified in a study of blood T cell repertoires in COVID-19. Study in general: Samples representing acute and convalescent COVID-19 were sourced from the United States, Italy and Spain. Sample material is recorded as cDNA or gDNA derived from T cells, B-cell-depleted T cells, or PBMCs.

CDR1 and CDR2 from the germline V gene are SGHDT and YYEEEE. The length of the CDR3 is 16 residues. J gave up 7 bases and V 3 bases, and 15 bases lay outside the gene matches. Original handling: Cell counts per sample came from amplifying reference gene primers. Some clones are missing from TCRdb's copy, which holds only in-frame ones; the method was immunoSEQ multiplex PCR. The D gene and trimming were derived from the DNA, and the V and J assignments and clone size from that table. This table holds some 80,000 clones, over 60% found once. The chain couples TRBV5-6 to TRBJ2-7; 8 bases match TRBD1. The sample taken for sequencing was peripheral blood. The clonotype comes from a woman of 80 years or more with active or convalescent COVID-19. CDR3 coding DNA: TGTGCCAGCAGCTCCGGGACAGGACACCCCTCTGGGGAGCAGTACTTC. It translates to CASSSGTGHPSGEQYF.